Below, 24 T cell receptor beta chains from the same sample are listed, as sequenced in a study of long-term antiretroviral therapy in people with HIV. Investigators performed immunoSEQ version v3.0 at survey level. Repertoires were generated with immunoSEQ multiplex PCR, while TCRdb's copy carries only in-frame clones and drops some. Here the sample spans 25,000 to 30,000 clones, roughly 86% being singletons. The specimen comprised unsorted PBMCs, sampled 2.6 to 2.8 years after starting antiretroviral therapy. The receptors stem from a man aged 40-49 years with HIV.

The chain is built from TRBV14 and TRBJ2-6; D unclear. The V end lost 4 bases, the J end lost 0 bases, and 7 bases lay between the germline ends. Germline CDR1 reads SGHDN; CDR2 reads FVKESK. The CDR3 has 15 amino acids. CDR3 DNA sequence: TGTGCCAGCAGCCGCCGTTACTCTGGGGCCAACGTCCTGACTTTC. Protein: CASSRRYSGANVLTF.

The chain couples TRBV4-2 to TRBJ2-5; TRBD2 aligns across 8 bases. The trim removed 4 bases at V and 1 base at J, leaving 8 bases unmatched. The CDR3 is made up of 16 amino acids. Germline CDR1 is LGHNA and CDR2 is YNFKEQ. The CDR3 nucleotides read TGTGCCAGCAGCCCCGGGCTAGCGGGTTCCCAAGAGACCCAGTACTTC. This translates into CASSPGLAGSQETQYF.

This rearrangement joins TRBV6-1 to TRBJ1-2; 10 bases align to TRBD1. The CDR3 is 14 amino acids. Germline V lookup: CDR1 MNHNS, CDR2 SASEGT. V gave up 2 bases and J gave up 9 bases; unmatched junction bases: 6. The CDR3: CASSELTGGTSYTF. For the CDR3, the DNA is TGTGCCAGCAGTGAACTGACAGGGGGCACAAGCTACACCTTC.

V and J are TRBV6-5 and TRBJ1-3; D is ambiguous. Germline V gene lookup returns CDR1 MNHEY and CDR2 SVGAGI. The length of the CDR3 is 16 residues. The V gene lost 2 bases and the J gene lost 0 bases, with 11 bases spanning the gap. The CDR3 protein is CASSYTRRGSGNTIYF. The CDR3 DNA reads as TGTGCCAGCAGTTACACACGGCGCGGCTCTGGAAACACCATATATTTT.

This CDR3 reads CASRTGVWVETQYF. The CDR3 bases are TGTGCCAGCAGGACAGGGGTATGGGTAGAGACCCAGTACTTC. This chain uses TRBV6-5 with TRBJ2-5; 8 bases line up with TRBD1. This CDR3 region has 14 residues. With V trimmed by 6 bases and J by 4 bases, 7 bases remained unmatched. Looked up from germline, CDR1 is MNHEY and CDR2 is SVGAGI.

V gene TRBV7-9 combines with J gene TRBJ1-2; no clear D gene. This CDR3 is built from 15 residues. The V and J ends lost 5 bases and 8 bases respectively, with 21 bases between them. The V gene's germline CDR1 is SEHNR and CDR2 FQNEAQ (reference sequence). The CDR3 loop is CASSGERTPREGYTF. The CDR3 DNA reads TGTGCCAGCAGCGGGGAAAGGACCCCCCGTGAGGGCTACACCTTC. The variable domain in full, with the rest retrieved from reference TRBV7-9 and TRBJ1-2, is DTGVSQNPRHKITKRGQNVTFRCDPISEHNRLYWYRQTLGQGPEFLTYFQNEAQLEKSRLLSDRFSAERPKGSFSTLEIQRTEQGDSAMYLCASSGERTPREGYTFGSGTRLTVV.

This rearrangement joins TRBV28 to TRBJ1-3; 11 nucleotides line up with TRBD1. With 5 bases clipped from V and 1 base from J, the junction kept 7 bases outside the gene matches. The CDR3 is 17 residues long. Germline lookup yields CDR1 MDHEN and CDR2 SYDVKM. This chain's CDR3 is CASSNRDRGWSGNTIYF. CDR3 bases: TGTGCCAGCAGTAACCGGGACAGGGGGTGGTCTGGAAACACCATATATTTT.

The rearrangement uses TRBV30 and TRBJ2-5; 9 bases line up with TRBD2. The V and J ends lost 0 bases and 2 bases, in that order; junction bases with no gene match: 10. Germline-derived CDR1 and CDR2 are GTSNPN and SVGIG (reference sequence). The CDR3 has 17 residues. The CDR3 is CAWSVKGGGAGQETQYF. DNA for the CDR3: TGTGCCTGGAGTGTAAAGGGCGGGGGGGCAGGACAAGAGACCCAGTACTTC.

The chain has TRBV30 and TRBJ2-1; TRBD1 might be the D (5 bases). Germline CDR1 and CDR2: GTSNPN and SVGIG (reference sequence). The V end was cut by 0 bases, the J end by 10 bases, with 13 bases between. CDR3 length: 13 residues. CDR3 bases: TGTGCCTGGAGTGTAAGTGTAAAGGGGGAGCAGTTCTTC. It yields the protein CAWSVSVKGEQFF.

This clone was counted a few times. This chain connects TRBV7-2 to TRBJ1-4; tentative D call: TRBD1 (6 bases). The CDR3 is 18 residues long. V lost 5 bases, J lost 8 bases, and 27 bases lay in between. In germline, CDR1 is SGHTA, CDR2 FQGNSA. CDR3 sequence: CASSPAGVYRAVGEKLFF. The CDR3 DNA follows: TGTGCCAGCAGCCCAGCTGGTGTATACAGGGCGGTGGGCGAAAAACTGTTTTTT.

The chain links TRBV28 to TRBJ2-7; 10 bases line up with TRBD2. The CDR3 spans 16 residues. Germline CDR1 MDHEN, CDR2 SYDVKM. J was trimmed by 2 bases and V by 6 bases; bases with no gene match: 10. The CDR3 DNA sequence: TGTGCCAGCAGCCTTGCGAGACTAGCGGGTCCCTACGAGCAGTACTTC. It specifies CASSLARLAGPYEQYF.

The J gene is TRBJ1-4, the V gene TRBV28; no clear D gene. Trimming left V 3 bases short and J 7 bases short, with 15 bases between. This CDR3 comprises 15 residues. Germline values: CDR1 MDHEN, CDR2 SYDVKM. This CDR3 reads CASSFKEGFSEKLFF. The CDR3 nucleotides are TGTGCCAGCAGTTTCAAGGAGGGTTTTAGTGAAAAACTGTTTTTT.

Only one count was recorded for this clone. The V gene is TRBV7-9, the J gene TRBJ2-1; D is uncertain. V dropped 3 bases and J dropped 8 bases, with 11 bases sitting between them. CDR1 is SEHNR and CDR2 is FQNEAQ in the germline V gene (reference sequence). The CDR3 spans 13 residues. This CDR3 reads CASSFVVTDEQFF. The CDR3 DNA follows: TGTGCCAGCAGCTTTGTTGTTACGGATGAGCAGTTCTTC.

The chain uses TRBV21-1 and TRBJ1-2. TRBV21-1 is given as a pseudogene. There are 10 residues in the CDR3. The CDR3 DNA reads TGTGCCAGCATGAAAGTTGGCTACACCTTC. It encodes CASMKVGYTF.

J is TRBJ2-7 and V is TRBV9; D remains unclear. This CDR3 contains 15 residues. With 0 bases removed from V and 3 bases from J, the gap between germline ends came to 13 bases. Germline V CDR1 and CDR2: SGDLS, YYNGEE. CDR3 nucleotides: TGTGCCAGCAGCGTAGCGTCCGACCCCTACTACGAGCAGTACTTC. Its translation: CASSVASDPYYEQYF. Drawing the rest from reference TRBV9 and TRBJ2-7, the complete variable domain is DSGVTQTPKHLITATGQRVTLRCSPRSGDLSVYWYQQSLDQGLQFLIQYYNGEERAKGNILERFSAQQFPDLHSELNLSSLELGDSALYFCASSVASDPYYEQYFGPGTRLTVT.

The V call is TRBV29-1, the J call TRBJ2-2, with D unclear. V lost 8 bases to trimming and J lost 5 bases, with 9 bases between them. CDR3 length equals 11 residues. Germline lookup yields CDR1 SQVTM and CDR2 ANQGSEA. As DNA, the CDR3 is TGCAGCACGGAGATTACCGGGGAGCTGTTTTTT. It is translated as CSTEITGELFF.

This clone was observed a handful of times. The chain combines TRBV10-2 with TRBJ2-1; TRBD1 agrees at 11 bases. V lost 0 bases and J lost 7; bases outside the gene matches: 5. CDR1 is WSHSY and CDR2 is SAAADI in the germline V gene. The CDR3 extends over 16 amino acids. The DNA for the CDR3 is TGCGCCAGCAGTGAGTCCGGGACAGGGGGGGCGAATGAGCAGTTCTTC. Amino acids: CASSESGTGGANEQFF.

V and J are TRBV28 and TRBJ1-5; tentatively, D is TRBD1 (6 bases). V was trimmed by 4 bases and J by 1 base, leaving 14 bases between them. There are 16 residues in the CDR3. Germline-derived CDR1 and CDR2 are MDHEN and SYDVKM. The CDR3 protein is CASSSQGKVSNQPQHF. In nucleotides, the CDR3 is TGTGCCAGCAGTTCCCAGGGGAAGGTGAGCAATCAGCCCCAGCATTTT. Together with reference TRBV28 and TRBJ1-5, the CDR3 gives the full variable domain: DVKVTQSSRYLVKRTGEKVFLECVQDMDHENMFWYRQDPGLGLRLIYFSYDVKMKEKGDIPEGYSVSREKKERFSLILESASTNQTSMYLCASSSQGKVSNQPQHFGDGTRLSIL.

This clone was detected only once. This rearrangement joins TRBV6-5 to TRBJ1-3; no firm D call. This CDR3 has 14 residues. V lost 10 bases and J lost 0, with 13 bases in between. Germline CDR1 reads MNHEY; CDR2 reads SVGAGI. The CDR3 nucleotides read TGTGCCACCGGACTGTACCGCTCTGGAAACACCATATATTTT. It is translated as CATGLYRSGNTIYF.

The genes are TRBV7-2 and TRBJ2-3; D is ambiguous. V lost 3 bases to trimming and J lost 0 bases, with 16 bases between them. Germline CDR1 SGHTA, CDR2 FQGNSA. This CDR3 spans 17 amino acids. The CDR3 DNA follows: TGTGCCAGCAGCTTCTCTCCCGTCGGGCGAAGCACAGATACGCAGTATTTT. Translation gives CASSFSPVGRSTDTQYF.

The J gene is TRBJ2-2, the V gene TRBV28; TRBD1 agrees at 11 bases. V lost 8 bases and J lost 6; bases outside the gene matches: 8. CDR1 and CDR2 (germline): MDHEN, SYDVKM. The CDR3 loop spans 15 amino acids. The CDR3 here is CASLAGQGVAGELFF. The CDR3 nucleotides are TGTGCCAGCTTAGCGGGACAGGGGGTTGCCGGGGAGCTGTTTTTT.

The chain combines TRBV13 with TRBJ1-1; TRBD1 is a possible D gene (6 bases). V was clipped by 5 bases and J by 3 bases, with 13 bases between them. This CDR3 has 14 amino acids. Germline V CDR1 and CDR2: PRHDT, FYEKMQ (reference sequence). CDR3 nucleotide sequence: TGTGCCAGCAGCCCCAGGGGCGGTTACACTGAAGCTTTCTTT. As protein: CASSPRGGYTEAFF.

Of note for this clone: Other DNA sequences in the same sample also yield this CDR3. V usage is TRBV18 and J usage is TRBJ2-3; D is unresolved. Germline V gene data show CDR1 as KGHSH and CDR2 as LQKENI. V lost 1 base to trimming and J lost 0 bases, with 5 bases between them. The CDR3 runs to 14 residues. CDR3 nucleotides: TGTGCCAGCTCACCACTGCAAAGCACAGATACGCAGTATTTT. Translated: CASSPLQSTDTQYF. Using reference TRBV18 and TRBJ2-3 for the parts outside the CDR3, the full variable domain is NAGVMQNPRHLVRRRGQEARLRCSPMKGHSHVYWYRQLPEEGLKFMVYLQKENIIDESGMPKERFSAEFPKEGPSILRIQQVVRGDSAAYFCASSPLQSTDTQYFGPGTRLTVL.

In its sample, this clone was seen once. V usage is TRBV6-1 and J usage is TRBJ1-4; D not certain. CDR3 size: 15 residues. Germline V lookup: CDR1 MNHNS, CDR2 SASEGT. Deletions cut 0 bases from V and 11 bases from J, with 16 bases between. The CDR3 reads CASSEALASRTKLFF. CDR3 coding DNA: TGTGCCAGCAGTGAAGCGCTCGCGTCCCGTACTAAACTGTTTTTT.